This is a list of T cell receptor beta chains from one sample in a study of T cell responses to AZD1222 COVID-19 vaccine. The protocol was immunoSEQ multiplex PCR, while the TCRdb copy is restricted to in-frame clones and leaves out a portion. This sample has about 120,000 clones, with approximately 86% found just once. This material consisted of peripheral blood, taken 28 days after the second AZD1222 dose. The receptors originated from an adult who received the AZD1222 COVID-19 vaccine. Both conserved end residues are part of each CDR3. A D gene is named only where the DNA matches it firmly. The size of a clone is reported for some rows only, either as once, few or many, or as a class for expanded clones.

V	J	D	size	DNA	CDR3
TRBV27	TRBJ1-6	NA	once	TGTGCCAGCAGTCCCACATGGGGAAATTCACCCCTCCACTTT	CASSPTWGNSPLHF
TRBV7-9	TRBJ2-5	NA	NA	TGTGCCAGCAGCCCCGGACGGAACCAAGAGACCCAGTACTTC	CASSPGRNQETQYF
TRBV28	TRBJ2-3	NA	NA	TGTGCCAGCAGTTCCCAGGGTGGTGCAGATACGCAGTATTTT	CASSSQGGADTQYF
TRBV29-1	TRBJ1-3	TRBD1	NA	TGCAGCGCTTTAACAGGGGGCTCTGGAAACACCATATATTTT	CSALTGGSGNTIYF
TRBV5-8	TRBJ2-3	NA	NA	TGTGCCAGCAGCTCCTCCACAGATACGCAGTATTTT	CASSSSTDTQYF
TRBV5-5	TRBJ2-7	NA	NA	TGTGCCAGCAGCTTGCAAGGGTGGGAGCAGTACTTC	CASSLQGWEQYF
TRBV9	TRBJ1-4	TRBD1	NA	TGTGCCAGCAGCCCCTGGGACAGGAGAAATGAAAAACTGTTTTTT	CASSPWDRRNEKLFF
TRBV6-5	TRBJ2-1	TRBD2	NA	TGTGCCAGCAGACTAGCGGGGGGAGACAATGAGCAGTTCTTC	CASRLAGGDNEQFF
TRBV30	TRBJ1-5	NA	NA	TGTGCCTGGGGGTGGGACATTAATCAGCCCCAGCATTTT	CAWGWDINQPQHF
TRBV27	TRBJ1-5	NA	many	TGTGCCAGCAGTAGGGGGGCTTATCAGCCCCAGCATTTT	CASSRGAYQPQHF
TRBV6-1	TRBJ2-7	NA	NA	TGTGCCAGCAGTGTTTTGAAACCCTCTTCTCCTCCTAACGAGCAGTACTTC	CASSVLKPSSPPNEQYF
TRBV30	TRBJ1-5	NA	NA	TGTGCCTGGAGGGCACTTGGGGGCAATCAGCCCCAGCATTTT	CAWRALGGNQPQHF
TRBV6-1	TRBJ2-7	NA	NA	TGTGCCAGCAGTGAGGACGTACCCTACGAGCAGTACTTC	CASSEDVPYEQYF
TRBV7-8	TRBJ1-6	TRBD1	NA	TGTGCCAGCAGCTTAGTGGGACAGGGGACACCCCTCCACTTT	CASSLVGQGTPLHF
TRBV11-3	TRBJ2-3	NA	NA	TGTGCCAGCAGCTTAGGGTCCATCACTAGCACAGATACGCAGTATTTT	CASSLGSITSTDTQYF
TRBV11-3	TRBJ2-7	TRBD2	NA	TGTGCCAGCAGCCCCCTGGGGAGGGCCTACGAGCAGTACTTC	CASSPLGRAYEQYF
TRBV11-2	TRBJ1-2	NA	once	TGTGCCAGCAGCTTAGATATGGGGCAGAACTATGGCTACACCTTC	CASSLDMGQNYGYTF
TRBV5-6	TRBJ2-7	NA	NA	TGTGCCAGCAGCTTGACTGCGGGCGAGCAGTACTTC	CASSLTAGEQYF
TRBV29-1	TRBJ1-1	NA	NA	TGCAGCGTAGATACGGACGGGGCGAACACTGAAGCTTTCTTT	CSVDTDGANTEAFF
TRBV12-3/TRBV12-4	TRBJ2-7	NA	NA	TGTGCCAGCAGTTTTCACAACGAGCAGTACTTC	CASSFHNEQYF
TRBV11-2	TRBJ1-1	NA	few	TGTGCCAGCAGCTTAGATCGAGTCGTTGGGGGGTTCAACACTGAAGCTTTCTTT	CASSLDRVVGGFNTEAFF
TRBV12-3/TRBV12-4	TRBJ2-1	NA	NA	TGTGCCAGCAGTTTAATGGGGCGGAATGAGCAGTTCTTC	CASSLMGRNEQFF
TRBV2	TRBJ1-1	TRBD1	NA	TGTGCCAGCAGTAAGGGACAGGGGGCGACTGAAGCTTTCTTT	CASSKGQGATEAFF
TRBV10-2	TRBJ1-2	NA	NA	TGCGCCAGCAGCCCTGGACAGAACTATGGCTACACCTTC	CASSPGQNYGYTF
TRBV19	TRBJ1-5	NA	NA	TGTGCCAGTAGTATGGGGGAGGTGCGCAATCAGCCCCAGCATTTT	CASSMGEVRNQPQHF
TRBV4-3	TRBJ2-3	NA	NA	TGCGCCAGCAGCCGTACGGGGGCTAGCACAGATACGCAGTATTTT	CASSRTGASTDTQYF
TRBV27	TRBJ2-7	NA	NA	TGTGCCAGCAGACAGTTGGGCGGCTACTACGAGCAGTACTTC	CASRQLGGYYEQYF
TRBV2	TRBJ2-7	TRBD1	NA	TGTGCCAGCTGCGGACAGGGGGTATCCTACGAGCAGTACTTC	CASCGQGVSYEQYF
TRBV3-1/TRBV3-2	TRBJ2-1	TRBD2	NA	TGTGCCAGCAGCTCCCGGGGGGGAGGGGACAATGAGCAGTTCTTC	CASSSRGGGDNEQFF
TRBV7-9	TRBJ1-1	NA	once	TGTGCCAGCAGCTTAGCGCGGGGGGTTGCCACTGAAGCTTTCTTT	CASSLARGVATEAFF
TRBV30	TRBJ2-7	TRBD1	NA	TGTGCCGCCTGGACAGGGGGCAGGGAGCAGTACTTC	CAAWTGGREQYF
TRBV19	TRBJ1-2	TRBD1	NA	TGTGCCAGTAGTCGACAGGGCTATGGCTACACCTTC	CASSRQGYGYTF
TRBV29-1	TRBJ2-3	TRBD1	NA	TGCAGCGGGGGACAGGGGGGCACAGATACGCAGTATTTT	CSGGQGGTDTQYF
TRBV11-3	TRBJ2-5	NA	NA	TGTGCCAGCAGCTTAGGGAGAGGGGCCGAGACCCAGTACTTC	CASSLGRGAETQYF
TRBV5-4	TRBJ2-3	NA	NA	TGTGCCAGCAGCTTGTTCGCCGATACGCAGTATTTT	CASSLFADTQYF
TRBV6-5	TRBJ2-7	NA	NA	TGTGCCAGCAGTCGACAGTACTCCTACGAGCAGTACTTC	CASSRQYSYEQYF
TRBV11-2	TRBJ2-3	NA	NA	TGTGCCAGCAGCCCGGGGCTTTATGGCACAGATACGCAGTATTTT	CASSPGLYGTDTQYF
TRBV5-1	TRBJ1-5	NA	NA	TGCGCCAGCAGCTTGGACGGGAACAATCAGCCCCAGCATTTT	CASSLDGNNQPQHF
TRBV7-2	TRBJ2-7	TRBD1	NA	TGTGCCAGCAGCAGAGGACAGGGACCCTACGAGCAGTACTTC	CASSRGQGPYEQYF
TRBV19	TRBJ1-4	NA	NA	TGTGCCAGTATGGGTGGGTCGTCGAATGAAAAACTGTTTTTT	CASMGGSSNEKLFF
TRBV11-2	TRBJ1-1	TRBD1	NA	TGTGCCAGCAGCACACAAGGGACAGGAAACACTGAAGCTTTCTTT	CASSTQGTGNTEAFF
TRBV2	TRBJ2-7	TRBD1	few	TGTGCCAGCTCAGACAGGGGGAGATACGAGCAGTACTTC	CASSDRGRYEQYF
TRBV10-3	TRBJ1-3	NA	NA	TGTGCCATCAGTGAGAGAGGAACCGACTCTGGAAACACCATATATTTT	CAISERGTDSGNTIYF
TRBV4-3	TRBJ2-5	TRBD2	NA	TGCGCCAGCAGCCAAACCCCTAGCGGGGGCGGAGAGACCCAGTACTTC	CASSQTPSGGGETQYF
TRBV27	TRBJ2-7	TRBD1	NA	TGTGCCAGCAGTTTATCCAGGGGGACAGGGGACTACGAGCAGTACTTC	CASSLSRGTGDYEQYF
TRBV7-2	TRBJ2-3	NA	NA	TGTGCCAGCAGCCCGGGACTTGTTTCACAAGATACGCAGTATTTT	CASSPGLVSQDTQYF
TRBV7-9	TRBJ1-6	NA	NA	TGTGCCAGCAGCTTATTCCGGGGAGTGGCTAATTCACCCCTCCACTTT	CASSLFRGVANSPLHF
TRBV6-2/TRBV6-3	TRBJ1-4	NA	NA	TGTGCCAGCAGTCAGCTTACAGGGAGTGATGAAAAACTGTTTTTT	CASSQLTGSDEKLFF
TRBV20-1	TRBJ1-2	NA	NA	TGCAGTGCCAGTGACCGCAATGGCTACACCTTC	CSASDRNGYTF
TRBV29-1	TRBJ1-2	TRBD1	NA	TGCAGCGTTCGCGGACAGGGGAGCTATGGCTACACCTTC	CSVRGQGSYGYTF
TRBV19	TRBJ1-2	NA	NA	TGTGCCAGCTCCCTTTTAGGGGGCTACACCTTC	CASSLLGGYTF
TRBV6-5	TRBJ1-2	NA	few	TGTGCCAGCAGGGCGGCTGACGGGGGGGCGAAAGGCTACACCTTC	CASRAADGGAKGYTF
TRBV6-6	TRBJ2-7	TRBD2	NA	TGTGCCAGCAGTTACTCGAGCGGGGCCTACGAGCAGTACTTC	CASSYSSGAYEQYF
TRBV14	TRBJ1-2	NA	once	TGTGCCAGCAGCCAAGATTTACAGGCTGCGGGTGGCTACACCTTC	CASSQDLQAAGGYTF